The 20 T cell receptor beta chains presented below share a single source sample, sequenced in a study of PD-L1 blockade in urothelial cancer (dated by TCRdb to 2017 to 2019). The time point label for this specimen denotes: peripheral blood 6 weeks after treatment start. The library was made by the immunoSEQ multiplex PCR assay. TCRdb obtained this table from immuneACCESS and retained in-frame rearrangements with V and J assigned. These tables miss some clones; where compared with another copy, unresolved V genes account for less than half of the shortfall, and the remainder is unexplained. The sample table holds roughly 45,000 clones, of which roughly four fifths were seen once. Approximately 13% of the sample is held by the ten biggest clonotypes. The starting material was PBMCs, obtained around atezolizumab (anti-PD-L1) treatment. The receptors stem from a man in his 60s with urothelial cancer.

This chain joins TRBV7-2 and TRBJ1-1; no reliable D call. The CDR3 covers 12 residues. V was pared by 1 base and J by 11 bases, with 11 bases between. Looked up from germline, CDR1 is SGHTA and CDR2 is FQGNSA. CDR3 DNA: TGTGCCAGCAGCTTAGGAGGGTGGAGGGCTTTCTTT. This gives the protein CASSLGGWRAFF. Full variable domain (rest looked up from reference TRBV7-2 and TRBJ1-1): GAGVSQSPSNKVTEKGKDVELRCDPISGHTALYWYRQSLGQGLEFLIYFQGNSAPDKSGLPSDRFSAERTGGSVSTLTIQRTQQEDSAVYLCASSLGGWRAFFGQGTRLTVV.

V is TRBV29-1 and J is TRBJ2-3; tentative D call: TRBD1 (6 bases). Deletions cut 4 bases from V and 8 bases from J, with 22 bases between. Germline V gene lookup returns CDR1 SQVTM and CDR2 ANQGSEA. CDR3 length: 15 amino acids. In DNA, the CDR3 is TGCAGCGTTGGTCCCGGGACACCCGGTGAAGGTACGCAGTATTTT. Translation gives CSVGPGTPGEGTQYF.

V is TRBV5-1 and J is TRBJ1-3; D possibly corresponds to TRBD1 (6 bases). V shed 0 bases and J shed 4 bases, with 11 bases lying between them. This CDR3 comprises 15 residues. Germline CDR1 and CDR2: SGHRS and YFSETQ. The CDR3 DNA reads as TGCGCCAGCAGCTTGGCCACAGGGAGAGGAAACACCATATATTTT. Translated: CASSLATGRGNTIYF. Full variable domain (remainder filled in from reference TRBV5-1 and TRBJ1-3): KAGVTQTPRYLIKTRGQQVTLSCSPISGHRSVSWYQQTPGQGLQFLFEYFSETQRNKGNFPGRFSGRQFSNSRSEMNVSTLELGDSALYLCASSLATGRGNTIYFGEGSWLTVV.

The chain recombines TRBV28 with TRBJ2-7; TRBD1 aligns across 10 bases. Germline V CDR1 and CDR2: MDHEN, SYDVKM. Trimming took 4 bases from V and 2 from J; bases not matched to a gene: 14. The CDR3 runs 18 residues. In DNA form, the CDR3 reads TGTGCCAGCAGTTCCTCAAACTACGGACAGGGGGTGACCTACGAGCAGTACTTC. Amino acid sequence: CASSSSNYGQGVTYEQYF.

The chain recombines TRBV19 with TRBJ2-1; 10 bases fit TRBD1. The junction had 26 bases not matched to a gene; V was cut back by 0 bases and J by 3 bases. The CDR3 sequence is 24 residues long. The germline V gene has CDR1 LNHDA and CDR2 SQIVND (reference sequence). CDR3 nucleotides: TGTGCCAGTAGTATAGATTTATATTGGTCCGGGACAGGGGCAGGAACTGGTGACTACAATGAGCAGTTCTTC. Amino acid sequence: CASSIDLYWSGTGAGTGDYNEQFF. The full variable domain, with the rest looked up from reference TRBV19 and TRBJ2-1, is DGGITQSPKYLFRKEGQNVTLSCEQNLNHDAMYWYRQDPGQGLRLIYYSQIVNDFQKGDIAEGYSVSREKKESFPLTVTSAQKNPTAFYLCASSIDLYWSGTGAGTGDYNEQFFGPGTRLTVL.

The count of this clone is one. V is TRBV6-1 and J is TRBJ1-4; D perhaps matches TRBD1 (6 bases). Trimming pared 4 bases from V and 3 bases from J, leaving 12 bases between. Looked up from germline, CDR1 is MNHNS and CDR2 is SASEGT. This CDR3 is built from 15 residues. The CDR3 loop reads CASSGGEGANEKLFF. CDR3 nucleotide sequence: TGTGCCAGCAGTGGCGGCGAGGGGGCTAATGAAAAACTGTTTTTT.

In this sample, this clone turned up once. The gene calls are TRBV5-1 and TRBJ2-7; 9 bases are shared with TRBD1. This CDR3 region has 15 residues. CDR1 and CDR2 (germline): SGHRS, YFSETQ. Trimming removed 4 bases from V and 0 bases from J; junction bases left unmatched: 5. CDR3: CASSNGQGHSYEQYF. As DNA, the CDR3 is TGCGCCAGCAGCAACGGACAGGGGCACTCCTACGAGCAGTACTTC. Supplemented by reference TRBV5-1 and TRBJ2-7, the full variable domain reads KAGVTQTPRYLIKTRGQQVTLSCSPISGHRSVSWYQQTPGQGLQFLFEYFSETQRNKGNFPGRFSGRQFSNSRSEMNVSTLELGDSALYLCASSNGQGHSYEQYFGPGTRLTVT.

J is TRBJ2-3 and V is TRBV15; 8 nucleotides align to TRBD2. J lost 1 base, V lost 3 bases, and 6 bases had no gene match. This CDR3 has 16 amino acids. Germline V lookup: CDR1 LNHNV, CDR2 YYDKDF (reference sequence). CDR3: CATSSPRSGGTDTQYF. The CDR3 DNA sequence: TGTGCCACCAGCAGTCCTCGTAGCGGGGGCACAGATACGCAGTATTTT.

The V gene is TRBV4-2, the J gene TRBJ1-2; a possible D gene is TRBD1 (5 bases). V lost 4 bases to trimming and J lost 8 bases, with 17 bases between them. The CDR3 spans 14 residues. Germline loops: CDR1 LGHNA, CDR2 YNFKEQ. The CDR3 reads CASSLLGQGRGYTF. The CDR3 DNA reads TGTGCCAGCAGCCTCCTCGGGCAGGGCAGAGGCTACACCTTC.

CDR3 in amino acids: CASSQGDRGNTEAFF. CDR3 nucleotides: TGCGCCAGCAGCCAAGGCGACAGGGGAAACACTGAAGCTTTCTTT. This chain uses TRBV4-1 with TRBJ1-1; 8 positions match TRBD1. V gave up 1 base and J gave up 2 bases; unmatched junction bases: 3. The CDR3 covers 15 residues. Germline CDR1 is MGHRA and CDR2 is YSYEKL.

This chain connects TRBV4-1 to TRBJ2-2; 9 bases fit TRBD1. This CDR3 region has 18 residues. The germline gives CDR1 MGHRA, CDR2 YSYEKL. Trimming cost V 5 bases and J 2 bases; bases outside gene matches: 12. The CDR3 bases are TGCGCCAGCAGCGTAGGACCCGGGACAGGGATCAACACCGGGGAGCTGTTTTTT. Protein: CASSVGPGTGINTGELFF.

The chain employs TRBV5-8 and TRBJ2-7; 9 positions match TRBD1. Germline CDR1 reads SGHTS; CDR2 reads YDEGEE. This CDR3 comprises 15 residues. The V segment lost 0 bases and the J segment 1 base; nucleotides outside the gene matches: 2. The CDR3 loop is CASSLGQGVSYEQYF. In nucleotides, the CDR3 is TGTGCCAGCAGCTTGGGACAGGGGGTTTCCTACGAGCAGTACTTC. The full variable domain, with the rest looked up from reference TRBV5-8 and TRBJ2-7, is EAGVTQSPTHLIKTRGQQATLRCSPISGHTSVYWYQQALGLGLQFLLWYDEGEERNRGNFPPRFSGRQFPNYSSELNVNALELEDSALYLCASSLGQGVSYEQYFGPGTRLTVT.

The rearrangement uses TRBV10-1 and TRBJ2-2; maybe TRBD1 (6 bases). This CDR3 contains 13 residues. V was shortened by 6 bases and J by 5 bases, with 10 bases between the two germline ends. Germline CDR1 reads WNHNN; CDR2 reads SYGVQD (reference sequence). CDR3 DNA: TGCGCCAGCAGACCTGGACAGACCGGGGAGCTGTTTTTT. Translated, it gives CASRPGQTGELFF.

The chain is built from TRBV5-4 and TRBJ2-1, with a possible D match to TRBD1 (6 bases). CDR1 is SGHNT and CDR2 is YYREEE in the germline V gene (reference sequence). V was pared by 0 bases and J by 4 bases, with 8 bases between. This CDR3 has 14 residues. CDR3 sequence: CASSLGTVYNEQFF. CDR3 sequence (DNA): TGTGCCAGCAGCTTGGGGACAGTTTACAATGAGCAGTTCTTC.

In nucleotides, the CDR3 is TGTGCCAGTAGTGTACCAGGGGGCGCAGGGACCGGGGAGCTGTTTTTT. As protein: CASSVPGGAGTGELFF. The chain has TRBV19 and TRBJ2-2, with 8 bases that match TRBD1. Germline trimming cut 5 bases from V and 5 bases from J; bases unmatched to any gene: 10. The CDR3 consists of 16 residues. CDR1 and CDR2 (germline): LNHDA, SQIVND (reference sequence).

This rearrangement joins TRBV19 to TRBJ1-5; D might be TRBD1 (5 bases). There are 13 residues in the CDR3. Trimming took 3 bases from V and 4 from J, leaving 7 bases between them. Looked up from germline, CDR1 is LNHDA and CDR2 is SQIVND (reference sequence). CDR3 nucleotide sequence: TGTGCCAGTAGTATCCGGGGGAATCAGCCCCAGCATTTT. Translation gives CASSIRGNQPQHF. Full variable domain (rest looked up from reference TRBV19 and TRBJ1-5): DGGITQSPKYLFRKEGQNVTLSCEQNLNHDAMYWYRQDPGQGLRLIYYSQIVNDFQKGDIAEGYSVSREKKESFPLTVTSAQKNPTAFYLCASSIRGNQPQHFGDGTRLSIL.

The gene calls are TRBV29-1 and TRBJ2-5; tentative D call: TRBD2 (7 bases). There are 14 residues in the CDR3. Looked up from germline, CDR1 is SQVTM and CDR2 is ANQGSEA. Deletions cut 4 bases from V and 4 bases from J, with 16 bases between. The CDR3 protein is CSVGGGSGGETQYF. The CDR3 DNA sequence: TGCAGCGTTGGGGGGGGCTCGGGTGGAGAGACCCAGTACTTC.

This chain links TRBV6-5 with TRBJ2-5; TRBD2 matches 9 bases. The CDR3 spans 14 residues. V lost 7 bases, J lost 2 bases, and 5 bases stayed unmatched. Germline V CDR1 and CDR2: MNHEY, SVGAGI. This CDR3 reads CASNAGGLQETQYF. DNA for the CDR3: TGTGCCAGCAACGCGGGGGGGCTACAAGAGACCCAGTACTTC.

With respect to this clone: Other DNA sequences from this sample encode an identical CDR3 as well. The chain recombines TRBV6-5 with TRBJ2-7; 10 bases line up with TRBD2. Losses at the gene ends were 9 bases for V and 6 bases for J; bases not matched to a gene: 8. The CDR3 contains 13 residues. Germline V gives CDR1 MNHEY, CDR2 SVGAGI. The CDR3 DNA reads TGTGCCAGTAACCTAGCGGGAGTAGGCGAGCAGTACTTC. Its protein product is CASNLAGVGEQYF.

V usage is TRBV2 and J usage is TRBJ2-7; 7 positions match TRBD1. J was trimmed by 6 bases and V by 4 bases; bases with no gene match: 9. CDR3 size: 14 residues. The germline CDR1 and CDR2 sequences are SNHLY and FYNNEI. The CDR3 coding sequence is TGTGCCAGCAGTGCCGGGACAGCGGATACCGAGCAGTACTTC. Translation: CASSAGTADTEQYF.